A single sample is the source of the 25 T cell receptor beta chains below, sequenced in a study of identical twins. TCRdb processed the 5' RACE reads anew with MiXCR; each CDR3 protein has one entry. The repertoire holds 400,000 to 550,000 distinct CDR3 sequences, approximately 24% seen once, with 2.5% to 3.5% in the top ten. This sample was also put to use in a study of T cells expressing NK-cell markers.

The sample comprised CD4+ T cells sorted from blood. All receptors derive from a woman aged 18 to 35 in good health.

This clonotype was observed a handful of times. The chain couples TRBV4-3 to TRBJ2-2; D may be TRBD1 (5 bases). Trimming took off 0 bases at V and 7 bases at J, with 6 bases between the two ends. The CDR3 spans 13 residues. Germline CDR1 and CDR2: LGHNA and YSLEER. CDR3 region: CASSQDRVGELFF. The CDR3 nucleotides read TGCGCCAGCAGCCAAGACAGGGTCGGGGAGCTGTTTTTT.

Many counts were recorded for this clonotype. The chain joins TRBV12-3 or TRBV12-4 to TRBJ1-1; TRBD1 agrees at 8 bases. The V and J ends lost 5 bases and 4 bases, in that order; junction bases with no gene match: 6. This CDR3 has 14 residues. CDR3 loop: CASSRDRLATEAFF. CDR3 sequence (DNA): TGTGCCAGCAGTCGGGACAGGCTAGCCACTGAAGCTTTCTTT.

The chain employs TRBV12-3 or TRBV12-4 and TRBJ1-1, with D unclear. The CDR3 length is 13 residues. The V gene lost 6 bases and the J gene lost 0 bases, with 8 bases spanning the gap. The CDR3, as DNA: TGTGCCAGCAGGTCTTACATGAACACTGAAGCTTTCTTT. Residues: CASRSYMNTEAFF.

In this sample, this clonotype turned up a few times. V usage is TRBV12-3 or TRBV12-4 and J usage is TRBJ2-5; D is unclear. The CDR3 runs to 11 residues. V lost 7 bases, J lost 2 bases, and 5 bases lay in between. CDR3 bases: TGTGCCAGCAAGTCGCAAGAGACCCAGTACTTC. As protein: CASKSQETQYF.

The chain recombines TRBV7-2 with TRBJ2-7; no clear D. Germline V gene lookup returns CDR1 SGHTA and CDR2 FQGNSA. This CDR3 is 13 amino acids long. V was trimmed by 5 bases and J by 2 bases, leaving 10 bases between them. The CDR3 loop is CASSPDVPYEQYF. CDR3 DNA: TGTGCCAGCAGCCCCGACGTACCCTACGAGCAGTACTTC.

The chain combines TRBV6-2 or TRBV6-3 with TRBJ2-1, with D perhaps being TRBD1 or TRBD2 (6 bases each). Germline CDR1 is MNHEY and CDR2 is SVGEGT. This CDR3 has 17 residues. With 6 bases removed from V and 4 bases from J, the gap between germline ends came to 22 bases. As DNA, the CDR3 is TGTGCCAGCAGCCAACAGTACGGCGGGACAATTTACAATGAGCAGTTCTTC. Its protein is CASSQQYGGTIYNEQFF.

V gene TRBV30 combines with J gene TRBJ2-1, with D unresolved. From germline, CDR1 is GTSNPN and CDR2 SVGIG (reference sequence). CDR3 length equals 11 residues. Trimming took 5 bases from V and 5 from J, leaving 7 bases between them. CDR3 sequence (DNA): TGTGCCTGGTCCCTAGACAATGAGCAGTTCTTC. Its protein product is CAWSLDNEQFF.

This clonotype has a handful of counts. The chain employs TRBV30 and TRBJ1-3, with TRBD1 matching over 7 bases. V was pared by 2 bases and J by 3 bases, with 7 bases of the junction left unmatched. The germline V gene encodes CDR1 GTSNPN and CDR2 SVGIG (reference sequence). CDR3 length: 15 residues. CDR3 sequence (DNA): TGTGCCTGGAGTTCTCAACAGGGGCGTGGAAACACCATATATTTT. The encoded protein is CAWSSQQGRGNTIYF.

The table lists this clonotype with a few counts. The rearrangement uses TRBV7-8 and TRBJ2-5; D unresolved. V lost 5 bases and J 0 bases, leaving 10 bases between the germline ends. This CDR3 spans 14 amino acids. From germline, CDR1 is SGHVS and CDR2 FQNEAQ. DNA for the CDR3: TGTGCCAGCAGCCCCTACGGCGACCAAGAGACCCAGTACTTC. Translation gives CASSPYGDQETQYF.

The chain has TRBV6-5 and TRBJ2-1; D gene ambiguous. V was cut by 7 bases and J by 3 bases, with 7 bases left in between. Germline values: CDR1 MNHEY, CDR2 SVGAGI. The CDR3 spans 12 residues. CDR3 residues: CASKTGYNEQFF. The CDR3 DNA follows: TGTGCCAGCAAAACGGGCTACAATGAGCAGTTCTTC.

The gene calls are TRBV7-2 and TRBJ2-3, with 8 positions matching TRBD2. The germline V gene has CDR1 SGHTA and CDR2 FQGNSA. V lost 5 bases and J lost 4; bases outside the gene matches: 11. The CDR3 has 16 amino acids. DNA of the CDR3: TGTGCCAGCAGCACCGCCTTTGCGGGGGGAGCAGATACGCAGTATTTT. Protein product: CASSTAFAGGADTQYF.

CDR3 protein: CSAAGRDVGETQYF. DNA for the CDR3: TGCAGTGCCGCCGGGCGGGACGTTGGAGAGACCCAGTACTTC. The rearrangement joins TRBV20-1 to TRBJ2-5, with D perhaps matching TRBD2 (6 bases). The CDR3 spans 14 residues. The V gene lost 6 bases and the J gene lost 4 bases, with 18 bases spanning the gap. CDR1 and CDR2 from the germline V gene are DFQATT and SNEGSKA (reference sequence).

The chain uses TRBV6-5 and TRBJ1-2; a possible D gene is TRBD1 (5 bases). This CDR3 comprises 13 residues. The V gene's germline CDR1 is MNHEY and CDR2 SVGAGI. Trimming stripped 4 bases from V and 5 bases from J, with 11 bases between. The chain's CDR3 is CASSLQEGYGYTF. DNA for the CDR3: TGTGCCAGCAGTTTACAGGAAGGTTATGGCTACACCTTC.

In this sample, this clonotype turned up a few times. The chain is built from TRBV7-2 and TRBJ2-2; D is unclear. Looked up from germline, CDR1 is SGHTA and CDR2 is FQGNSA. This CDR3 contains 16 residues. Trimming took off 2 bases at V and 5 bases at J, with 15 bases between the two ends. The CDR3 sequence is CASSLRLTEITGELFF. The CDR3 DNA reads as TGTGCCAGCAGCTTACGACTTACCGAGATAACCGGGGAGCTGTTTTTT.

This clonotype was observed many times. The chain is built from TRBV12-3 or TRBV12-4 and TRBJ2-1; D may be TRBD1 (5 bases). The CDR3 is 12 amino acids. Trimming cost V 4 bases and J 8 bases, with 9 bases left between them. In nucleotides, the CDR3 is TGTGCCAGCAGTTCTCAGGGCTATGAGCAGTTCTTC. It translates to CASSSQGYEQFF.

This clonotype has a handful of counts. This sequence joins TRBV7-3 and TRBJ2-7; maybe TRBD1 (6 bases). V shed 5 bases and J shed 6 bases, with 14 bases lying between them. The length of the CDR3 is 13 residues. The germline CDR1 and CDR2 sequences are SGHTA and FQGTGA. As DNA, the CDR3 is TGTGCCAGCAGCCCAGCCCCAGGGGCCGAGCAGTACTTC. Its protein is CASSPAPGAEQYF.

This chain connects TRBV5-1 to TRBJ2-2, with 8 nucleotides matching TRBD1. Trimming at V came to 4 bases and at J to 3 bases, leaving 5 bases not matched to a gene. Germline values: CDR1 SGHRS, CDR2 YFSETQ. There are 15 residues in the CDR3. The CDR3 protein is CASSLTGVDTGELFF. In DNA form, the CDR3 reads TGCGCCAGCAGCCTGACAGGGGTGGACACCGGGGAGCTGTTTTTT.

The chain links TRBV5-1 to TRBJ2-5; TRBD1 agrees at 9 bases. The CDR3 covers 14 residues. CDR1 and CDR2 from the germline V gene are SGHRS and YFSETQ. Losses at the gene ends were 4 bases for V and 4 bases for J; bases not matched to a gene: 5. CDR3 bases: TGCGCCAGCAGCCTGGGACAGGGTGTAGAGACCCAGTACTTC. Its translation is CASSLGQGVETQYF.

The chain uses TRBV2 and TRBJ1-1; 9 bases align to TRBD1. Germline CDR1 SNHLY, CDR2 FYNNEI. CDR3 size: 14 residues. Trimming removed 4 bases from V and 6 bases from J; junction bases left unmatched: 6. The CDR3, as DNA: TGTGCCAGCAGTGTTACAGGGGGCTCGCCTGAAGCTTTCTTT. Protein sequence: CASSVTGGSPEAFF.

This chain connects TRBV12-5 to TRBJ2-7; 7 bases match TRBD2. CDR1 and CDR2 (germline): LGHNT, FRNRAP. CDR3 length: 13 amino acids. V lost 3 bases to trimming and J lost 4 bases; unmatched junction nucleotides: 3. The CDR3 nucleotides read TGTGCTAGTGGTTTACGACTAGCTTACGAGCAGTACTTC. This encodes CASGLRLAYEQYF.

This clonotype was detected a few times. The chain joins TRBV18 to TRBJ2-5; tentatively, D is TRBD1 (5 bases). With 6 bases removed from V and 0 bases from J, the gap between germline ends came to 8 bases. The CDR3 consists of 13 residues. CDR1 is KGHSH and CDR2 is LQKENI in the germline V gene. The CDR3 loop is CASSKGNQETQYF. The CDR3 coding sequence is TGTGCCAGCTCCAAGGGGAACCAAGAGACCCAGTACTTC.

This clonotype has a handful of counts. V is TRBV5-1 and J is TRBJ2-2; 7 bases fit TRBD1. The V and J ends lost 1 base and 8 bases, in that order; junction bases with no gene match: 8. This CDR3 has 15 residues. Per the germline V gene, CDR1 is SGHRS and CDR2 is YFSETQ. For the CDR3, the DNA is TGCGCCAGCAGCTTGCAACAACAGGGGTCAGGGGAGCTGTTTTTT. It codes for CASSLQQQGSGELFF.

This clonotype occurred many times. The chain recombines TRBV6-5 with TRBJ2-3; D remains ambiguous. The CDR3 runs to 11 residues. The germline gives CDR1 MNHEY, CDR2 SVGAGI. Trimming removed 11 bases from V and 2 bases from J, with 8 bases in between. CDR3 residues: CASEDTDTQYF. The CDR3 DNA follows: TGTGCCTCCGAGGACACAGATACGCAGTATTTT.

This clonotype was seen only a few times. The chain is built from TRBV6-5 and TRBJ2-5, with 14 bases aligning to TRBD2. The CDR3 is 17 residues long. CDR1 and CDR2 from the germline V gene are MNHEY and SVGAGI. Losses at the gene ends were 0 bases for V and 7 bases for J; bases not matched to a gene: 7. For the CDR3, the DNA is TGTGCCAGCAGTTACTCAGATGGGACTAGCGGGAGAGGGACCCAGTACTTC. It is translated as CASSYSDGTSGRGTQYF.

This clonotype turned up a few times. A junction boundary mismatches the germline segment, possibly from a read error. This chain connects TRBV11-2 to TRBJ2-1; 11 bases match TRBD2. The CDR3 spans 16 residues. In germline, CDR1 is SGHAT, CDR2 FQNNGV. CDR3 protein: CASSQISGRAYDEQFF. CDR3 DNA sequence: TGTGCCAGCAGCCAAATTAGCGGGAGGGCCTACGATGAGCAGTTCTTC.